Reported below is one T cell receptor (beta chain). The length of the CDR3 is 18 residues. V lost 1 base, J lost 1 base, and 6 bases stayed unmatched. The germline V gene encodes CDR1 LNHDA and CDR2 SQIVND (reference sequence). Here immunoSEQ multiplex PCR was the method, and the copy in TCRdb shows in-frame clones only, minus some. The sample has about 120,000 clones, around 92% seen once. The entry originates in a study of T cell responses to AZD1222 COVID-19 vaccine. At the level of the study: Second-dose timings of about 4 or about 12 weeks were pooled.

The genes are TRBV19 and TRBJ2-2, with 10 nucleotides matching TRBD2. This clonotype was sampled from an adult in good health. The source material was peripheral blood, sampled on day 0 of AZD1222 vaccination. CDR3 DNA sequence: TGTGCCAGTAGTATAGCGGCTAGCGGGAGAATGAACACCGGGGAGCTGTTTTTT. Translating it yields CASSIAASGRMNTGELFF.